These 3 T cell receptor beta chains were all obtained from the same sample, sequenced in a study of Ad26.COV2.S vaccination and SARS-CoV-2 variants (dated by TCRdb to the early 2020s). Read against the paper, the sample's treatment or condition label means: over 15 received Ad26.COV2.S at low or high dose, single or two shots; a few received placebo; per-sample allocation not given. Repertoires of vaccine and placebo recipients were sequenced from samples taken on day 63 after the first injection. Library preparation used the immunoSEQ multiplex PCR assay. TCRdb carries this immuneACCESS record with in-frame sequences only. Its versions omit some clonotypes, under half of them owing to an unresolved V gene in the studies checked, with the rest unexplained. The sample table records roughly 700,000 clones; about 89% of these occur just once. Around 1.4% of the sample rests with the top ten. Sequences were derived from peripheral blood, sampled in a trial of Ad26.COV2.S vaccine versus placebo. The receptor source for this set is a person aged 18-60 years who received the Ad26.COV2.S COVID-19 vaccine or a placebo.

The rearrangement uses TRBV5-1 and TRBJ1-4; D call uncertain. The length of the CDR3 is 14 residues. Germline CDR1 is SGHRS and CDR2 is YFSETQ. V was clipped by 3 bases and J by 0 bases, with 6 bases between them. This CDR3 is CASSSGATNEKLFF. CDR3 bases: TGCGCCAGCAGCTCGGGTGCAACTAATGAAAAACTGTTTTTT.

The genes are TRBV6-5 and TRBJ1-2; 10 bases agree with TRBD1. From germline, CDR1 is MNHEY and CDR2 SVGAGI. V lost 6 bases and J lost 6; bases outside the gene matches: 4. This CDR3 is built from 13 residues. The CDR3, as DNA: TGTGCCAGCAGCGACAGGGGGCGCGATGGCTACACCTTC. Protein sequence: CASSDRGRDGYTF.

This CDR3 reads CASSLLGVTYEQYF. As DNA, the CDR3 is TGTGCCAGCAGCTTACTTGGGGTCACCTACGAGCAGTACTTC. This chain uses TRBV7-9 with TRBJ2-7; D unresolved. The CDR3 extends over 14 amino acids. V was clipped by 2 bases and J by 2 bases, with 10 bases between them. Germline V CDR1 and CDR2: SEHNR, FQNEAQ (reference sequence).